This is a list of T cell receptor beta chains from one sample in a study of OX40 agonist ivuxolimab in advanced cancers. Here immunoSEQ multiplex PCR was the method, and the copy in TCRdb shows in-frame clones only, minus some. The sample has almost 90,000 clones, approximately 90% seen once. Here the sequenced sample was CD4+ or CD8+ T cells sorted from blood, taken in a trial of the OX40 agonist ivuxolimab. The receptors here all came from an adult with an advanced solid tumor such as melanoma, head and neck, liver or kidney cancer. CDR3s include the opening cysteine and the closing phenylalanine or tryptophan. D genes are given only for firm matches. A row's size may be missing; if present it is once, few, many or a size class.

NA,TRBJ2-1,NA,TRBV14,TGTGCCAGCAGCCAGACCCGGGGCCTCTCCTACAATGAGCAGTTCTTC,CASSQTRGLSYNEQFF
TRBD2,TRBJ2-1,NA,TRBV10-3,TGTGCCATCAGCGGACTAGCGGGGGAATCCTACAATGAGCAGTTCTTC,CAISGLAGESYNEQFF
NA,TRBJ2-7,NA,TRBV19,TGTGCCAGTAGCGAACAGGGAGTGGCCGAGCAGTACTTC,CASSEQGVAEQYF
NA,TRBJ2-5,NA,TRBV7-9,TGTGCCAGCAGCTCTCTACTAAGCATCGAGACCCAGTACTTC,CASSSLLSIETQYF
NA,TRBJ1-6,NA,TRBV2,TGTGCCAGCAGTGACACGAACTCACCCCTCCACTTT,CASSDTNSPLHF
NA,TRBJ1-5,few,TRBV27,TGTGCCAGCAGTCCCCTCGACGGGAATCAGCCCCAGCATTTT,CASSPLDGNQPQHF
TRBD1,TRBJ1-5,NA,TRBV19,TGTGCCAGTAGTATTTTGCCGACAGGGGTTGAGCCCCAGCATTTT,CASSILPTGVEPQHF
NA,TRBJ1-6,NA,TRBV28,TGTGCCAGCAGTTCGGATTCACCCCTCCACTTT,CASSSDSPLHF
NA,TRBJ1-6,NA,TRBV14,TGTGCCAGCAGCCAGGGGGTTTATAATTCACCCCTCCACTTT,CASSQGVYNSPLHF
NA,TRBJ2-3,NA,TRBV5-1,TGCGCCAGCAGCATTACAGTGGACACAGATACGCAGTATTTT,CASSITVDTDTQYF
TRBD1,TRBJ2-7,once,TRBV5-6,TGTGCCAGCAGCCGGGGGCGGACAGGGGTCTACGAGCAGTACTTC,CASSRGRTGVYEQYF
NA,TRBJ2-5,once,TRBV27,TGTGCCAGCAGCCCCCATGTTGGGACCCAGTACTTC,CASSPHVGTQYF
TRBD1,TRBJ1-3,few,TRBV2,TGTGCCAGCAGGATTGGGACAGTCTCTGGAAACACCATATATTTT,CASRIGTVSGNTIYF
TRBD2,TRBJ2-2,NA,TRBV29-1,TGCAGCGTAGAGTGGGCGGGAGGATCGAACACCGGGGAGCTGTTTTTT,CSVEWAGGSNTGELFF
TRBD1,TRBJ2-5,NA,TRBV11-2,TGTGCCAGCAGCCGCTCAACAGGGGGCCAAGAGACCCAGTACTTC,CASSRSTGGQETQYF
NA,TRBJ2-1,NA,TRBV6-5,TGTGCCAGCAGTTACTCGCGGTCCGTGCGGAGGAATGAGCAGTTCTTC,CASSYSRSVRRNEQFF
TRBD2,TRBJ2-1,NA,TRBV19,TGTGCCAGTAGTTCCGGGACTAGCGGGAGCCCTGGATACAATGAGCAGTTCTTC,CASSSGTSGSPGYNEQFF
NA,TRBJ2-2,NA,TRBV5-5,TGTGCCAGCAGCGGACACCTTTCGAACACCGGGGAGCTGTTTTTT,CASSGHLSNTGELFF
NA,TRBJ1-1,NA,TRBV18,TGTGCCAGCTCACCTCAGGTACCTAACACTGAAGCTTTCTTT,CASSPQVPNTEAFF
NA,TRBJ2-1,NA,TRBV29-1,TGCAGCGTTCGTACAGGGAATGCGTGGAATGAGCAGTTCTTC,CSVRTGNAWNEQFF
NA,TRBJ2-1,NA,TRBV6-5,TGTGCCAGCAGTTACGACCAGGGTGGGAGTGAGCAGTTCTTC,CASSYDQGGSEQFF
NA,TRBJ1-1,NA,TRBV11-2,TGTGCCAGCAGCTTATTTGACGGGGCAGTGGAAGCTTTCTTT,CASSLFDGAVEAFF
NA,TRBJ2-3,NA,TRBV2,TGTGCCAGCAGCCCTGAACCCGGGACTGCGCAGTATTTT,CASSPEPGTAQYF
NA,TRBJ2-3,NA,TRBV11-2,TGTGCCAGCAGCCAATTGGGGGGTGGAGGAGATACGCAGTATTTT,CASSQLGGGGDTQYF
TRBD1,TRBJ1-6,NA,TRBV7-3,TGTGCCAGCAGCTTCGGGACAGGGAATTCACCCCTCCACTTT,CASSFGTGNSPLHF
NA,TRBJ1-1,NA,TRBV18,TGTGCCAGCTCACAGGGATTGGACACTGAAGCTTTCTTT,CASSQGLDTEAFF
TRBD1,TRBJ2-3,NA,TRBV19,TGTGCCAGTAGTATAGGCGGGACAGGGGCCGATACGCAGTATTTT,CASSIGGTGADTQYF
TRBD1,TRBJ1-2,NA,TRBV30,TGTGCCTGGAGCAGGGACAGGGGAAACTATGGCTACACCTTC,CAWSRDRGNYGYTF
TRBD1,TRBJ2-4,once,TRBV6-1,TGTGCCAGCAGTCGACAGGGTCGGGAAAACATTCAGTACTTC,CASSRQGRENIQYF
TRBD1,TRBJ2-5,once,TRBV19,TGTGCCAGTAGTCCGGGACAGGGAGGAGAGACCCAGTACTTC,CASSPGQGGETQYF
NA,TRBJ1-1,NA,TRBV6-5,TGTGCCAGCAGTCAACAGGGGAACACTGAAGCTTTCTTT,CASSQQGNTEAFF
TRBD1,TRBJ1-4,NA,TRBV27,TGTGCCAGCAGCATACAGGGGGCAGGGGAAAAACTGTTTTTT,CASSIQGAGEKLFF
NA,TRBJ1-2,NA,TRBV28,TGTGCCAGCAGTAGCGTGCAGGGGCTTGGAGGCTACACCTTC,CASSSVQGLGGYTF
NA,TRBJ2-1,NA,TRBV18,TGTGCCAGCTCACCAGCCTCCCTGGGGTACAATGAGCAGTTCTTC,CASSPASLGYNEQFF
NA,TRBJ1-2,NA,TRBV19,TGTGCCAGTAAAGACAGATCTCGGACGAACTATGGCTACACCTTC,CASKDRSRTNYGYTF
NA,TRBJ2-7,NA,TRBV25-1,TGTGCCAGCAGGGCGGAGAGCTCCTACGAGCAGTACTTC,CASRAESSYEQYF
TRBD1,TRBJ1-5,NA,TRBV19,TGTGCCAGTAGTGGGGTGGCGACAGGGAGGAATCAGCCCCAGCATTTT,CASSGVATGRNQPQHF
NA,TRBJ1-5,NA,TRBV28,TGTGCCAGCAGCCGGCAGAATCAGCCCCAGCATTTT,CASSRQNQPQHF
NA,TRBJ2-7,NA,TRBV10-3,TGTGCCATCGGGCGACAGGAGATGATCTACGAGCAGTACTTC,CAIGRQEMIYEQYF
TRBD2,TRBJ2-1,NA,TRBV7-2,TGTGCCAGCAGCTTAGGAGGTAGCGGGGGTTACAATGAGCAGTTCTTC,CASSLGGSGGYNEQFF
TRBD2,TRBJ2-3,NA,TRBV29-1,TGCAGCGTTGAAGGGTGGGAGGGAGGCACAGATACGCAGTATTTT,CSVEGWEGGTDTQYF
NA,TRBJ1-5,few,TRBV19,TGTGCCAGTAGGATAGGCAATCAGCCCCAGCATTTT,CASRIGNQPQHF
TRBD1,TRBJ2-7,NA,TRBV6-1,TGTGCCAGCAGTGAGCCTACAGGGGCCGGCTTTTACGAGCAGTACTTC,CASSEPTGAGFYEQYF
NA,TRBJ2-7,NA,TRBV10-3,TGTGCCATCAGTGCTGCGGACACCTACGAGCAGTACTTC,CAISAADTYEQYF
TRBD1,TRBJ2-7,once,TRBV6-1,TGTGCCAGCAGACCCGGGACAGTCTACGAGCAGTACTTC,CASRPGTVYEQYF
TRBD2,TRBJ2-7,NA,TRBV5-1,TGCGCCAGCAGCTCCCTAGCGGATAATGGCGAGCAGTACTTC,CASSSLADNGEQYF
TRBD1,TRBJ1-1,NA,TRBV15,TGTGCCACCAGCAGAGATTCCAGGGGGGACACTGAAGCTTTCTTT,CATSRDSRGDTEAFF
NA,TRBJ1-2,NA,TRBV9,TGTGCCAGCAGCTCGTGGACGGGGAACTATGGCTACACCTTC,CASSSWTGNYGYTF
NA,TRBJ1-1,NA,TRBV28,TGTGCCAGCAGTCCCTACCCACTACAGAACACTGAAGCTTTCTTT,CASSPYPLQNTEAFF
NA,TRBJ1-1,NA,TRBV7-8,TGTGCCAGCAGCGCAGACGGGCAGGGGTACACTGAAGCTTTCTTT,CASSADGQGYTEAFF
NA,TRBJ1-6,NA,TRBV5-1,TGCGCCAGCAGCTTGGTAAACATGGCGGACTCGCCCCTCCACTTT,CASSLVNMADSPLHF
NA,TRBJ1-1,once,TRBV6-5,TGTGCCAGTCAACCCCCAACAGGCATGAACACTGAAGCTTTCTTT,CASQPPTGMNTEAFF
NA,TRBJ2-3,NA,TRBV6-5,TGTGCCAGCAGCGACCAGGGGTACGGCACAGATACGCAGTATTTT,CASSDQGYGTDTQYF
NA,TRBJ2-2,NA,TRBV7-2,TGTGCCAGCAGCACCGTTGGGGAGATCGGGGAGCTGTTTTTT,CASSTVGEIGELFF